This T cell receptor (beta chain) was profiled in a study of shared clonotypes between healthy human individuals. Looking at the study overall: The cohort had a couple of women and a few men, ages 18 to 49. Used for every donor were three CD4 naive, three CD4 memory, two CD8 naive and one CD8 memory plate. Overall study findings and caveats: A handful of donors held about 5.1% of naive CD4 clonotypes in common. Sampling used blood alone; tissue repertoires probably differ.

In regard to this clone: Its antigen remains unknown.

The repertoire was sequenced with immunoSEQ multiplex PCR; TCRdb's copy has only in-frame clones and lacks some. The sample contains 660,000 or so clones, about 95% of which appear only once. The CDR3 sequence is 14 residues long. Between the trimmed V and J ends, which lost 4 bases and 7 bases, there was a span of 17 bases. Germline assignment: CDR1 SGHDN and CDR2 FVKESK. CD8 cells regarded as naive lacked CD45RO, were positively chosen for CCR7, and omitted terminally differentiated effector memory CD45RA+ cells. The sequence was collected from a woman aged 25 to 39 in good health. The rearrangement joins TRBV14 to TRBJ2-7; a possible D gene is TRBD2 (5 bases). Sequenced material: naive CD8+ T cells sorted from blood. In DNA form, the CDR3 reads TGTGCCAGCAGCCTATCCCTACGGGGTGGGGAGCAGTACTTC. It encodes CASSLSLRGGEQYF.